Described below is a single T cell receptor (beta chain) sequence and its context. Its antigen is still unknown. No clone much larger than this one lies a single base away; base qualities are absent. The data belong to a study of cytomegalovirus exposure and HLA in healthy donors (dated by TCRdb to about 2017). In terms of the full investigation: An earlier analysis of several hundred of the donors reported 276 Gb of sequence data and around 110 million unique TCR beta sequences obtained from roughly 170 million T cells. A separate validation cohort of 100 to 150 different subjects was used in addition to the 666-subject first cohort. Across approximately 400 genotyped donors of the cohort, an average of about 240,000 unique TCR beta nucleotide sequences per donor were sequenced, and roughly 17% of those sequences were non-productive. Alongside the repertoire data, information on donor age, sex, ethnicity and CMV serostatus was compiled. Every discovery cohort repertoire had been produced on one sequencing platform. The study used immunosequencing to profile the T cell repertoires of 600 to 850 subjects and linked those repertoires to cytomegalovirus serostatus. Four to six DR-DQ haplotypes were handled as single units for association and clustering, since linkage in the cohort was strong. High-throughput TCR immunosequencing, statistical association of individual TCRs with disease status, and machine learning were combined to predict cytomegalovirus infection status. Both class I and class II loci were covered by HLA typing, at four-digit resolution. The genetic ancestry cluster associated with self-reported Caucasian donors included roughly four fifths of the 398 genotyped donors. An early release that covered about 600 HLA-typed donors contained about 300 gigabases of sequencing data and about 93 million unique TCR sequences. The aim of the study was to test whether cataloging public T cell receptors could identify signatures of past pathogen exposure. An earlier analysis of 587 of the donors used high-throughput TCR beta sequencing to judge whether each TCR beta V gene segment behaved as functional or pseudogenic. In a later analysis, previously published TCR beta repertoires from some 640 donors were re-analyzed and high-resolution HLA genotyping was added so that TCR occurrence patterns could be studied. In the later analysis, no new phenotypic data were used to find candidate immune exposures; instead, reliance was placed on TCR beta sequences and their occurrence across donors. The number of donors typed differed by locus, with roughly 620-630 for A, B, C, DRB1 and DQB1, roughly 550 for DQA1, over 600 for DPA1, and around 460 for DPB1. A later genetic analysis took genome-wide SNP genotypes for about 55% of the 666 donors and used that subset as a discovery cohort. What the authors observed across the whole study: According to a later analysis, parvovirus B19, influenza, CMV and Epstein-Barr virus appeared linked to several top co-occurrence clusters. A later genetic analysis associated a missense DCLRE1C variant with V-gene and J-gene trimming of TCR beta chains, and an independent cohort replicated the association. In a later genetic analysis, fewer N-insertions in productive TCRs were reported among donors in an Asian-associated ancestry cluster than the roughly 700-donor mean. In a later analysis, TCR association rates were found to vary across HLA loci, with the most associated TCRs seen for DRB1 alleles and the fewest for HLA-C alleles. Because counts were too low, some 17 rarely observed V segments, including chromosome 9 orphons, were left out of the earlier analysis of over 550 of the donors. The only immune exposure information available for the cohort was CMV serostatus. Because some donors lacked HLA typing at each locus, the association tests relied only on the typed subset. When HLA alleles, especially DR and DQ, strongly co-occurred, TCR associations were difficult to assign to individual alleles. Sequencing depth was assumed to be roughly uniform across donors in the presence/absence analyses, though that assumption may not hold. The study listed 170 or so TCR beta chains as associated with cytomegalovirus. Compared with equally common non-associated chains, HLA-associated TCR beta chains in a later analysis were more clonally expanded and had lower generation probabilities. Most CMV-associated TCR beta chains appeared to be HLA-restricted in a later analysis, and the HLA associations seemed to be driven largely by CMV exposure. The 87-base-pair reads could not distinguish some IMGT-functional V segments, including TRBV6-2 and TRBV6-3, so those segments were excluded. In both the original and validation cohorts, the classifier was reported to diagnose cytomegalovirus status with high specificity and sensitivity. A few of the identified cytomegalovirus-associated TCR beta chains were confirmed in vitro to be specific for cytomegalovirus antigens. Across donors, most TCR sequences were observed very rarely, whereas some public TCRs were present in many individuals. The authors suggested that the approach could potentially be generalized to other disease states and immunological phenotypes. Broadly in line with IMGT annotations, most TCR beta V segments showed up in productive rearrangements about 87% or about 30% of the time in an earlier analysis of 450 to 600 of the donors. Correlated functional status among segregating V segments might be attributable to linkage disequilibrium, but an unknown experimental factor could not be ruled out. Only TCR beta chains were sequenced in this cohort, and the absence of alpha or paired-chain data limited detectable features. A later analysis associated 15,000 to 20,000 TCR beta sequences with specific HLA alleles at a false discovery rate of 0.05. A further reported finding was that TCR beta sequences accurately predicted the HLA-A and HLA-B alleles for most subjects in the first cohort. A group of highly shared sequence variants was considered likely to be a technical artifact of the sequencing pipeline.

The germline V gene encodes CDR1 SGHTA and CDR2 FQGNSA. Deletion took 3 bases off V and 2 bases off J, with a span of 15 bases between the germline ends. The CDR3 spans 16 residues, from the cysteine through the phenylalanine. The CDR3 DNA has 48 bases and is translated from base 1. Libraries came from the immunoSEQ multiplex PCR assay. For the multiplex PCR, a mixture combining 60 forward primers for TCR Vbeta segments and 13 reverse primers for TCR Jbeta segments was used. The CDR3 region of rearranged TCR beta genes was amplified from genomic DNA by a multiplex PCR assay. On the Illumina HiSeq System, the amplified TCR beta libraries were sequenced as 87-base-pair reads. Per the authors' processing: A later analysis counted 75 million to 100 million unique TCR beta chains across the 650 to 700 repertoires, and roughly 11 million of these chains were shared by at least two donors. To remove PCR and sequencing errors, raw reads were error-corrected and collapsed into unique sequences using a nearest-neighbor algorithm that merged closely related sequences. To assign V, D and J gene segments, CDR3 sequences were aligned to IMGT reference sequences. For a sequence to be retained, at least a six-nucleotide match to both a V gene segment and a J gene segment was required. Rearrangements were called productive when the CDR3 lacked stop codons and stayed in frame with V and J; all others were non-productive. Following IMGT convention, CDR3 was defined as the stretch from the second conserved V-encoded cysteine up to the conserved J-encoded phenylalanine. The earlier analysis of about 590 of the donors excluded sequences that lacked an unambiguous match to a single V gene segment. In an earlier analysis of around 600 of the donors, V segments were called functional above 56.7% productive rearrangements and were called segregating when the between-donor standard deviation exceeded 5%. To diagnose cytomegalovirus status from the catalog of TCR beta chain sequences, a statistical classification framework was built. In a later analysis, V and J genes were assigned by comparing TCR nucleotide sequences against IMGT/GENE-DB human TR gene sequences. Using the TCRdist pipeline, a later analysis assigned CDR3 sequences along with most-parsimonious VDJ recombination scenarios. In a later analysis, each TCR beta chain was defined by its CDR3 amino acid sequence together with its V-gene family, and reads lacking a unique V-gene family were excluded. In a later analysis, some 600 highly shared, low-generation-probability nucleotide sequences were removed to address suspected cross-contamination and a sequencing artifact. In a later analysis, a clonal expansion index for each public chain was calculated from normalized within-repertoire ranks of inferred template counts. In a later analysis, generation probabilities were computed using a VDJ recombination model fitted to out-of-frame rearrangements, and the results were checked against IGoR. A later analysis scored TCR-TCR, TCR-HLA and TCR-CMV co-occurrence with hypergeometric tests, applying a repertoire-size bias correction to TCR pairs. False discovery rates were estimated in a later analysis by permuting HLA or CMV assignments 20 times. In a later analysis, co-occurring TCRs were grouped with DBSCAN, and TCRdist sequence similarity was added when clustering was performed within HLA-allele-positive subsets. Repertoires with fewer than 30,000 or more than 120,000 public chains were left out of co-occurrence clustering, as were about five repertoires with anomalous nucleotide sharing. The clones in this table, taken by TCRdb from immuneACCESS, are in-frame only. Not every clone is retained; where verified, under half of the shortfall comes from an unresolved V gene, and the cause of the rest is unknown. Clonal size and the V and J genes are those of that table, whereas D and trimming came from the DNA. This sample holds 140,000 or so clones; approximately 76% were observed only once. Jointly, the top ten make up 1.5% to 2% of the sample.

In total, approximately 690 healthy bone marrow donors made up the cohort. At the time of sampling, all cohort members were nominally healthy, though unrecorded immune exposures were likely present. The donor was CMV seronegative and was included in the group of about 400 seronegative cohort members. A peripheral blood sample was provided by each donor, and peripheral blood mononuclear cells were used for TCR beta sequencing. Genomic DNA extraction from the blood cell samples was performed with the Qiagen DNeasy Blood Extraction Kit. The TCR was taken from a man aged 35 to 55 in good health and CMV-seronegative. Specimen: PBMCs. This receptor chain uses TRBV7-2 and TRBJ2-3; 6 matching bases give a weak D call of TRBD1. The sequence in DNA is TGTGCCAGCAGCTTTGGGGGCAGAAAAGACACAGATACGCAGTATTTT. The translation is CASSFGGRKDTDTQYF.